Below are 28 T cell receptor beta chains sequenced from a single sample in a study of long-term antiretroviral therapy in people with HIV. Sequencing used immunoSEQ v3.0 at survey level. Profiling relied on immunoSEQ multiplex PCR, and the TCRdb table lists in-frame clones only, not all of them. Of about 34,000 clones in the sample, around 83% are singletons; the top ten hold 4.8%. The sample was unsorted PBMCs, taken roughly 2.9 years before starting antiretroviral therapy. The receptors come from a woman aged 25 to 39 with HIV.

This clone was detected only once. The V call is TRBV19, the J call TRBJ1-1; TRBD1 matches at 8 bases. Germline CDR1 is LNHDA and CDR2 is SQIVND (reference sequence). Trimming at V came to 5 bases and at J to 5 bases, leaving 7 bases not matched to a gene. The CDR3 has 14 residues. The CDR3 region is CASSPTGGQTEAFF. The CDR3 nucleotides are TGTGCCAGTAGTCCAACAGGGGGACAGACTGAAGCTTTCTTT.

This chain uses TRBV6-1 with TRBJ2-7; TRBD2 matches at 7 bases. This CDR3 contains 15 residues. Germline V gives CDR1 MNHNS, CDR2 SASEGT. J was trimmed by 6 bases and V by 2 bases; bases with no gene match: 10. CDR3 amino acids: CASSERPAGSVEQYV. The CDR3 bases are TGTGCCAGCAGTGAACGGCCAGCGGGGTCTGTCGAGCAGTACGTC.

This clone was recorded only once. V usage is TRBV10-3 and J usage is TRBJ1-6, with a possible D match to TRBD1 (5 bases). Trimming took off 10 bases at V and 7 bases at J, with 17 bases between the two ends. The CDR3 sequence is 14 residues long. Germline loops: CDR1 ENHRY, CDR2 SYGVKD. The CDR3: CATTEGFRNSPLHF. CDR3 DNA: TGTGCCACGACAGAGGGTTTTCGGAATTCACCCCTCCACTTT.

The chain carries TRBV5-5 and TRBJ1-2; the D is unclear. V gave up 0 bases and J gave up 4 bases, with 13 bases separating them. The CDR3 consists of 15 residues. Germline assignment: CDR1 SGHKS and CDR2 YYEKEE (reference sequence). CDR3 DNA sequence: TGTGCCAGCAGCTTGGAGTCCCTTAAAGCCTATGGCTACACCTTC. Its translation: CASSLESLKAYGYTF.

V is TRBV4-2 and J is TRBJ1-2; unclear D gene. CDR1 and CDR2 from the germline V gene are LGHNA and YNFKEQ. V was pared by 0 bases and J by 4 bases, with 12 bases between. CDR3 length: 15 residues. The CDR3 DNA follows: TGTGCCAGCAGCCAAGAGTTACAACCAACCTATGGCTACACCTTC. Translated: CASSQELQPTYGYTF.

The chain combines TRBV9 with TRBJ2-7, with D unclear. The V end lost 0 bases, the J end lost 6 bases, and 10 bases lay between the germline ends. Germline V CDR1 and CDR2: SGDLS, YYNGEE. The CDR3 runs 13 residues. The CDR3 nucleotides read TGTGCCAGCAGCGTAGCCCCCACCTCCGAGCAGTACGTC. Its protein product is CASSVAPTSEQYV.

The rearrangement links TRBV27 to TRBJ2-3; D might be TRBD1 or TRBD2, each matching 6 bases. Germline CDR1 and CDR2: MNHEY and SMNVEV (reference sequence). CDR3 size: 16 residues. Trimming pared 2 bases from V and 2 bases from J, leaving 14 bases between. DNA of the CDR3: TGTGCCAGCAGTTTAGTAGGGGGACTTCTCACAGATACGCAGTATTTT. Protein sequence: CASSLVGGLLTDTQYF.

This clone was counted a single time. CDR3 loop: CASSREILDATDTQYF. The CDR3 nucleotides read TGTGCCAGCTCACGCGAAATATTGGACGCCACAGATACGCAGTATTTT. This chain uses TRBV18 with TRBJ2-3, with unresolved D. CDR1 and CDR2 (germline): KGHSH, LQKENI. This CDR3 is built from 16 residues. The V end lost 4 bases, the J end lost 2 bases, and 16 bases lay between the germline ends. Filled out from reference TRBV18 and TRBJ2-3, the complete variable domain reads NAGVMQNPRHLVRRRGQEARLRCSPMKGHSHVYWYRQLPEEGLKFMVYLQKENIIDESGMPKERFSAEFPKEGPSILRIQQVVRGDSAAYFCASSREILDATDTQYFGPGTRLTVL.

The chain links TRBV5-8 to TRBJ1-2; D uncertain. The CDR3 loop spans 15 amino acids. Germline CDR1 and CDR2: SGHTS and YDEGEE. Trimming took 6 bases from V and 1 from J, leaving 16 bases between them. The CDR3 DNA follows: TGTGCCAGCATGCCGAGACGAGCTTTTAACTATGGCTACACCTTC. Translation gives CASMPRRAFNYGYTF.

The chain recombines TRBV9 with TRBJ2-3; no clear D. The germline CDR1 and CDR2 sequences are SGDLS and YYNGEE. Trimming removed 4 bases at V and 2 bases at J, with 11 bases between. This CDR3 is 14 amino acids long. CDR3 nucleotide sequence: TGTGCCAGCAGCTACCAAGGAGTCACAGATACGCAGTATTTT. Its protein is CASSYQGVTDTQYF.

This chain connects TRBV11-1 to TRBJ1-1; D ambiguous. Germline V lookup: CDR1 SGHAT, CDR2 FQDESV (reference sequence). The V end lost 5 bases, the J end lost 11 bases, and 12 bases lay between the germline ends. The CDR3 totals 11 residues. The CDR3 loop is CASSRGLLAFF. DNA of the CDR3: TGTGCCAGCAGCAGAGGACTGTTGGCTTTCTTT.

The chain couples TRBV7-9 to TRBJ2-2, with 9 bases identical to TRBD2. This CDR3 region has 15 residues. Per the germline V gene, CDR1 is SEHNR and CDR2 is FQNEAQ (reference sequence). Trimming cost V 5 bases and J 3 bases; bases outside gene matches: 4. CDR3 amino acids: CASSASGAYTGELFF. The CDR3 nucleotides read TGTGCCAGCAGCGCTAGCGGGGCATACACCGGGGAGCTGTTTTTT.

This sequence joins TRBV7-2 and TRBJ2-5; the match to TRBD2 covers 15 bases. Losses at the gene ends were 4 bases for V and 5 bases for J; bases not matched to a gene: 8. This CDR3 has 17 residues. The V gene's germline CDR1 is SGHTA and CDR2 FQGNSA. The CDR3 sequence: CASSSGLAGGTVETQYF. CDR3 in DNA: TGTGCCAGCAGCTCAGGACTAGCGGGGGGGACCGTTGAGACCCAGTACTTC.

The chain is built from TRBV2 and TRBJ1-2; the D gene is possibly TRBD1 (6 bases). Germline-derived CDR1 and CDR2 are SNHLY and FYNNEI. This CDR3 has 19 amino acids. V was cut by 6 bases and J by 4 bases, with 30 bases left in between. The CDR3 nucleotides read TGTGCCAGCAGCCCACTCCCCGGACAGAAGACCAAGGCCCCCTATGGCTACACCTTC. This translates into CASSPLPGQKTKAPYGYTF.

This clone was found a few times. The CDR3, as DNA: TGTGCCAGCAGCGTAGACGGGGCAAGCTATGGCTACACCTTC. Translated: CASSVDGASYGYTF. This rearrangement joins TRBV9 to TRBJ1-2, with a tentative D call TRBD1 (5 bases). The CDR3 is 14 amino acids. Trimming stripped 0 bases from V and 4 bases from J, with 10 bases between. Germline assignment: CDR1 SGDLS and CDR2 YYNGEE.

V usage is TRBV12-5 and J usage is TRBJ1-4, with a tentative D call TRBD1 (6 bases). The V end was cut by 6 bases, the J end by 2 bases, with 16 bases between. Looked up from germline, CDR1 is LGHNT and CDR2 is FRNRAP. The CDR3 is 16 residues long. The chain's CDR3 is CASGPSQGVTNEKLFF. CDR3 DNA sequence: TGTGCTAGTGGCCCTTCACAGGGTGTTACTAATGAAAAACTGTTTTTT.

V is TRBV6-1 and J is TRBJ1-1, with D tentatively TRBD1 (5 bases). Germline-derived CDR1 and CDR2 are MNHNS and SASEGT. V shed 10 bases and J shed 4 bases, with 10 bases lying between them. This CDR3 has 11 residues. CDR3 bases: TGTGCCACCTCGGGACCCACTGAAGCTTTCTTT. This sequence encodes CATSGPTEAFF.

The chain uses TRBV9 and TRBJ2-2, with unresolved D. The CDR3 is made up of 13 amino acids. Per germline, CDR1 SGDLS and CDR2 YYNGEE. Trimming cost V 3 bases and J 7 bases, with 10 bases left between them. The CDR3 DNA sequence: TGTGCCAGCAGCGGGCGCGTGGGCGGGGAGCTGTTTTTT. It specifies CASSGRVGGELFF.

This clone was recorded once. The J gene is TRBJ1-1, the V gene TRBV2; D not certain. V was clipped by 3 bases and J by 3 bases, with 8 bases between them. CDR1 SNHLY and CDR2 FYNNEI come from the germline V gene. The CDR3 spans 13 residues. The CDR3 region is CASSDTRDTEAFF. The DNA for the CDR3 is TGTGCCAGCAGTGACACGAGAGACACTGAAGCTTTCTTT.

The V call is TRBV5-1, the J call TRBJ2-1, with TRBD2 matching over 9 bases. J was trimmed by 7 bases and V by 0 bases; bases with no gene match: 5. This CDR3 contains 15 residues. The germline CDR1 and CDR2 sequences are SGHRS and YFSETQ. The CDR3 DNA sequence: TGCGCCAGCAGCTTGGATGCGGGGGGGTTTAATGAGCAGTTCTTC. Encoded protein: CASSLDAGGFNEQFF.

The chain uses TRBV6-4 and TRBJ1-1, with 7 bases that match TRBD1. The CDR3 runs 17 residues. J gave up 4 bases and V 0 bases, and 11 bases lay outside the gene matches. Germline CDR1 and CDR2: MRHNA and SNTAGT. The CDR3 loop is CASSDSKQGRCSTEAFF. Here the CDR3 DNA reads TGTGCCAGCAGTGACTCGAAACAGGGGAGGTGTAGCACTGAAGCTTTCTTT.

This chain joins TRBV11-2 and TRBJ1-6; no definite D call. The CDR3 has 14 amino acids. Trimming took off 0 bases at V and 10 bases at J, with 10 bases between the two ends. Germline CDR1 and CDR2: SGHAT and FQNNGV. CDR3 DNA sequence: TGTGCCAGCAGCTTAGAACCCGTGACATCACCCCTCCACTTT. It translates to CASSLEPVTSPLHF.

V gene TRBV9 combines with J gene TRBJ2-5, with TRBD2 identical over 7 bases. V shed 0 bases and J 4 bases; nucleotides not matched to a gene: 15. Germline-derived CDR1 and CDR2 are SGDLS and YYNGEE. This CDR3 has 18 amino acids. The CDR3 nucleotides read TGTGCCAGCAGCGTAGGGGGTGGTGGTGGGGGGGTCCCAGAGACCCAGTACTTC. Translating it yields CASSVGGGGGGVPETQYF.

CDR3 DNA sequence: TGTGCCAGCAGCGCGGGACATTTAAGCTCTGGAAACACCATATATTTT. Translating it yields CASSAGHLSSGNTIYF. V and J are TRBV9 and TRBJ1-3; a possible D gene is TRBD1 (6 bases). Germline-derived CDR1 and CDR2 are SGDLS and YYNGEE. V gave up 3 bases and J gave up 0 bases, with 13 bases separating them. The CDR3 contains 16 residues.

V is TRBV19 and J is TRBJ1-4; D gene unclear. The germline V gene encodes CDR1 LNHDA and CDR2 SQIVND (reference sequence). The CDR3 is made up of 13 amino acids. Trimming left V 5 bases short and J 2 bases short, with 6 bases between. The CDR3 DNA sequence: TGTGCCAGTAGTCCTCGGACTAATGAAAAACTGTTTTTT. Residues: CASSPRTNEKLFF.

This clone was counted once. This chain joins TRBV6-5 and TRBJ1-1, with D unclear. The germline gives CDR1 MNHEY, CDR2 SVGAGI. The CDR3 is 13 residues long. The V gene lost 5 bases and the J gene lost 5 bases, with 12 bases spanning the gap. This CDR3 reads CASSLNRKTEAFF. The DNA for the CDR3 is TGTGCCAGCAGTCTAAACCGTAAGACTGAAGCTTTCTTT.

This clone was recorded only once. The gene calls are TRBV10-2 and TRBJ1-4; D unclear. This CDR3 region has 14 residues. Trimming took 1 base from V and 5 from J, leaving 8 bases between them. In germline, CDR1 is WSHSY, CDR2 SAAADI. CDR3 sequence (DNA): TGCGCCAGCAGTGAGTTTTCCGGAAATGAAAAACTGTTTTTT. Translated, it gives CASSEFSGNEKLFF.

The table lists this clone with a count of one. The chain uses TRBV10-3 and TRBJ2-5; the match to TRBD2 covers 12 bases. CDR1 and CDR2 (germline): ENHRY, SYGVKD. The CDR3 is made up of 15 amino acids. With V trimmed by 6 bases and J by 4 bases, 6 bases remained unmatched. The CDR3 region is CAIRDTSGGRETQYF. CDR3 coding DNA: TGTGCCATCAGAGACACTAGCGGGGGGCGAGAGACCCAGTACTTC.